This T cell receptor (beta chain) was observed in a study of cytomegalovirus exposure and HLA in healthy donors. Amplification used 60 Vbeta primers and 13 Jbeta primers. Repertoires were generated with immunoSEQ multiplex PCR, while TCRdb's copy carries only in-frame clones and drops some. The data show about 140,000 clones, over 70% seen once. This clone occurred once. Germline CDR1 is GTSNPN and CDR2 is SVGIG (reference sequence). This CDR3 has 12 residues. The V end was cut by 7 bases, the J end by 2 bases, with 11 bases between. Sequencing input: PBMCs. This TCR derives from a male donor in good health and CMV-seronegative. J is TRBJ1-1 and V is TRBV30, with a possible D match to TRBD1 (5 bases). The CDR3 DNA is TGTGCCTTCGACAGTCAAAACACTGAAGCTTTCTTT. Its protein is CAFDSQNTEAFF. The entire variable domain, with the rest obtained from reference TRBV30 and TRBJ1-1, is as follows: SQTIHQWPATLVQPVGSPLSLECTVEGTSNPNLYWYRQAAGRGLQLLFYSVGIGQISSEVPQNLSASRPQDRQFILSSKKLLLSDSGFYLCAFDSQNTEAFFGQGTRLTVV.